The table lists the clone carrying this TCR beta chain with a count of one. No antigen is known for it. The data were taken from a study of cytomegalovirus exposure and HLA in healthy donors. On the study more broadly: Earlier sequencing of some 190 million T cells yielded nearly 120 million unique TCR beta sequences. Broader study findings: TRBV6-2, TRBV6-3 and some other V segments were excluded as indistinguishable. A later analysis linked a missense variant in DCLRE1C to the trimming of TCR beta V and J genes.

Germline values: CDR1 LGHNA, CDR2 YNFKEQ. The junction had 3 bases not matched to a gene; V was cut back by 7 bases and J by 0 bases. The CDR3 runs to 15 residues. In the PCR, 60 Vbeta and 13 Jbeta primers were used. Profiled with immunoSEQ multiplex PCR; TCRdb holds only in-frame clones, not every one. There are roughly 110,000 clones in the sample; 81% occur only once, and 2% to 2.5% lies in the top ten. The genes are TRBV4-2 and TRBJ2-1; TRBD2 agrees at 10 bases. The sequencing sample was made of PBMCs. The sequence derives from a man under 40 in good health and CMV-seronegative. Here the CDR3 reads CASTRTSGSYNEQFF. Here the CDR3 DNA reads TGTGCCAGCACCCGGACTAGCGGCTCCTACAATGAGCAGTTCTTC.